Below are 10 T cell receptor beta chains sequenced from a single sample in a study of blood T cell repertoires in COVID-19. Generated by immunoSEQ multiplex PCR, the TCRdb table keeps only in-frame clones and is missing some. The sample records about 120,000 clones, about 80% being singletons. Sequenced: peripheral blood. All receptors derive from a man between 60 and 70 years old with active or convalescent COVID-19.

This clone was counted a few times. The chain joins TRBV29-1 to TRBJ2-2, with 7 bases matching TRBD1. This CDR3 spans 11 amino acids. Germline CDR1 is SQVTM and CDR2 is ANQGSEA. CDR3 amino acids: CRGDRQRELFF. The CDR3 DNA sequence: TGCAGGGGGGACAGACAACGGGAGCTGTTTTTT.

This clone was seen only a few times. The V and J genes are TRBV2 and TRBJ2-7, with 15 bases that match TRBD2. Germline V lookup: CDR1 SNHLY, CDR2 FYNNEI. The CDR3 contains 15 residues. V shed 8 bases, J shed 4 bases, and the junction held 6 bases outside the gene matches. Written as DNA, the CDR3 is TGTGCCAGCGGACTAGCGGGAGGGCAAATGTACGAGCAGTACTTC. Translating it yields CASGLAGGQMYEQYF.

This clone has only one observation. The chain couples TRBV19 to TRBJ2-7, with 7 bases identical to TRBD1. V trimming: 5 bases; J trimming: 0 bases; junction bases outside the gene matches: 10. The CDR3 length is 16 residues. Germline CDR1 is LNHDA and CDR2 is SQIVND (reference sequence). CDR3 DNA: TGTGCCAGTAGTTTTATCGGGACAGACGACTCCTACGAGCAGTACTTC. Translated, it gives CASSFIGTDDSYEQYF.

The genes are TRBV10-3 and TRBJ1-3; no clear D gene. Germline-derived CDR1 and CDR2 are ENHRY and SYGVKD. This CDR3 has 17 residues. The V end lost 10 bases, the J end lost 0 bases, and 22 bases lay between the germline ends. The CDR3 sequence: CATCDWFGFSSGNTIYF. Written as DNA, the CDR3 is TGTGCCACCTGCGACTGGTTTGGTTTCTCCTCTGGAAACACCATATATTTT.

The CDR3 protein is CASSYSYNEQFF. For the CDR3, the DNA is TGTGCCAGCAGTTACTCGTACAATGAGCAGTTCTTC. The chain combines TRBV12-3 or TRBV12-4 with TRBJ2-1, with D unresolved. CDR3 length equals 12 residues. V was trimmed by 4 bases and J by 4 bases, leaving 5 bases between them.

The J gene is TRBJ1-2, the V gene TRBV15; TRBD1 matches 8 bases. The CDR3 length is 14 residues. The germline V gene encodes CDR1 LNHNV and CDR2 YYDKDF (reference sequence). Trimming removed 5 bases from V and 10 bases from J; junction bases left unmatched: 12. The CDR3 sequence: CATSGGLAGGVYTF. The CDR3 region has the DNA TGTGCCACCAGCGGTGGTTTGGCAGGGGGCGTCTACACCTTC.

The CDR3 bases are TGTGCCAGCAGCGCCACTAGCGGGAGTCTCTACGAGCAGTACTTC. Its protein product is CASSATSGSLYEQYF. This sequence joins TRBV7-9 and TRBJ2-7, with TRBD2 identical over 11 bases. This CDR3 is built from 15 residues. The germline V gene has CDR1 SEHNR and CDR2 FQNEAQ (reference sequence). The J segment lost 3 bases and the V segment lost 5 bases, leaving 6 bases of the junction unmatched.

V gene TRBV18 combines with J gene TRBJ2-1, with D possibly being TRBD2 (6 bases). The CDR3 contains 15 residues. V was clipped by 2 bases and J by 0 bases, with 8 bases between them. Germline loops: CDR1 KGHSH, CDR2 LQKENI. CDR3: CASSPTGVSYNEQFF. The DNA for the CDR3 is TGTGCCAGCTCACCAACGGGAGTCTCCTACAATGAGCAGTTCTTC.

CDR3: CASSPLGTGGIERSTEAFF. In DNA form, the CDR3 reads TGTGCCAGCTCACCACTCGGGACAGGGGGGATTGAGAGGAGCACTGAAGCTTTCTTT. The V gene is TRBV18, the J gene TRBJ1-1, with TRBD1 identical over 11 bases. Germline CDR1 reads KGHSH; CDR2 reads LQKENI. V trimming: 1 base; J trimming: 4 bases; junction bases outside the gene matches: 14. The CDR3 extends over 19 amino acids.

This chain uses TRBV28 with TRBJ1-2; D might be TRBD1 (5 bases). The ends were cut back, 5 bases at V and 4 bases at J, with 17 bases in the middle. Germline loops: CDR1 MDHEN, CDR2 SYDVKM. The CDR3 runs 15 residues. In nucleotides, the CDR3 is TGTGCCAGCAGTCTGGGGGGAGCGGGGTTCTATGGCTACACCTTC. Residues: CASSLGGAGFYGYTF.